Below are 30 T cell receptor beta chains sequenced from a single sample in a study of radiation and T cells in renal cell carcinoma. The data were produced by immunoSEQ multiplex PCR, yet TCRdb's version contains in-frame clones alone and is incomplete. This table has 13,000 to 15,000 clones, roughly three fifths appearing once. Regarding treatment: treatment-naive control, cytoreductive nephrectomy. The sample was tumor tissue, taken from a patient whose treatment was nephrectomy without radiotherapy. These receptor sequences come from a man aged 45-60 years with renal cell carcinoma.

The V and J genes are TRBV6-1 and TRBJ2-7, with D possibly being TRBD1 (5 bases). The V and J ends lost 8 bases and 3 bases respectively, with 14 bases between them. The CDR3 spans 13 residues. Germline CDR1 and CDR2: MNHNS and SASEGT. The CDR3 protein is CASRLGPYYEQYF. DNA of the CDR3: TGTGCCAGCCGTCTGGGGCCATACTACGAGCAGTACTTC.

This clone occurred a few times. V gene TRBV6-1 combines with J gene TRBJ1-1, with 7 bases fitting TRBD1. CDR1 and CDR2 (germline): MNHNS, SASEGT. The ends lost 5 bases at V and 5 bases at J; junction bases unmatched: 11. There are 15 residues in the CDR3. The CDR3 coding sequence is TGTGCCAGCAGTTCACGACAGGGACTGTTAACTGAAGCTTTCTTT. Protein: CASSSRQGLLTEAFF.

The J gene is TRBJ2-1, the V gene TRBV14, with a tentative D call TRBD1 (5 bases). Per germline, CDR1 SGHDN and CDR2 FVKESK. CDR3 length: 15 residues. With 1 base removed from V and 9 bases from J, the gap between germline ends came to 16 bases. The CDR3 loop reads CASSQGGLLVGEQFF. The CDR3 DNA sequence: TGTGCCAGCAGCCAAGGGGGCCTCTTAGTGGGTGAGCAGTTCTTC.

The rearrangement links TRBV5-6 to TRBJ2-7; D may be TRBD1 or TRBD2 (6 bases each). This CDR3 region has 16 residues. CDR1 and CDR2 (germline): SGHDT, YYEEEE. V lost 3 bases and J 3 bases, leaving 19 bases between the germline ends. CDR3 sequence: CASSWGASGLGYEQYF. CDR3 DNA: TGTGCCAGCAGCTGGGGGGCGTCGGGGCTGGGCTACGAGCAGTACTTC.

The chain combines TRBV7-9 with TRBJ2-3; 8 nucleotides line up with TRBD2. Germline assignment: CDR1 SEHNR and CDR2 FQNEAQ (reference sequence). Trimming took 1 base from V and 4 from J; bases not matched to a gene: 4. This CDR3 has 15 residues. The CDR3 nucleotides read TGTGCCAGCAGCTTAGGCGGGGGGTACTCAGATACGCAGTATTTT. Translating gives CASSLGGGYSDTQYF.

The rearrangement links TRBV6-5 to TRBJ2-7; D perhaps matches TRBD1 (8 bases). This CDR3 is built from 13 residues. Trimming removed 4 bases at V and 5 bases at J, with 12 bases between. In germline, CDR1 is MNHEY, CDR2 SVGAGI. CDR3 DNA: TGTGCCAGCAGTTTACAGGGGGGGAACGAGCAGTACTTC. Its protein is CASSLQGGNEQYF.

The genes are TRBV19 and TRBJ1-1; TRBD1 might be the D (6 bases). V lost 2 bases, J lost 4 bases, and 8 bases lay in between. This CDR3 comprises 13 residues. Germline CDR1 reads LNHDA; CDR2 reads SQIVND (reference sequence). The CDR3 is CASSITGITEAFF. DNA for the CDR3: TGTGCCAGTAGTATAACAGGGATCACTGAAGCTTTCTTT.

The chain couples TRBV9 to TRBJ2-1; 7 bases are shared with TRBD2. Germline V gene lookup returns CDR1 SGDLS and CDR2 YYNGEE. The CDR3 extends over 15 amino acids. J lost 6 bases, V lost 0 bases, and 6 bases had no gene match. The CDR3 is CASSVGTRVVNEQFF. The CDR3 DNA reads TGTGCCAGCAGCGTAGGGACTAGGGTTGTCAATGAGCAGTTCTTC.

This clone was observed a handful of times. The V call is TRBV9, the J call TRBJ2-3; D is unresolved. The CDR3 loop spans 15 amino acids. The germline V gene encodes CDR1 SGDLS and CDR2 YYNGEE. V was shortened by 0 bases and J by 6 bases, with 14 bases between the two germline ends. The CDR3 DNA is TGTGCCAGCAGCGTAGGGCGGTGGAGTTTGGATACGCAGTATTTT. Protein sequence: CASSVGRWSLDTQYF.

The J gene is TRBJ2-7, the V gene TRBV30, with D possibly being TRBD2 (6 bases). The germline V and J ends were trimmed by 2 bases and 3 bases, with 17 bases remaining between them. Germline V lookup: CDR1 GTSNPN, CDR2 SVGIG (reference sequence). CDR3 length: 15 residues. The CDR3 spells CAWSTGGAGHYEQYF. CDR3 in DNA: TGTGCCTGGAGTACCGGCGGAGCGGGCCACTACGAGCAGTACTTC. Looking up the rest from reference TRBV30 and TRBJ2-7 gives the full variable domain: SQTIHQWPATLVQPVGSPLSLECTVEGTSNPNLYWYRQAAGRGLQLLFYSVGIGQISSEVPQNLSASRPQDRQFILSSKKLLLSDSGFYLCAWSTGGAGHYEQYFGPGTRLTVT.

This chain links TRBV6-5 with TRBJ1-2; unclear D gene. The CDR3 length is 16 residues. Trimming cost V 3 bases and J 4 bases, with 18 bases left between them. Germline-derived CDR1 and CDR2 are MNHEY and SVGAGI. The CDR3 here is CASSYSGLGLIYGYTF. DNA for the CDR3: TGTGCCAGCAGTTATTCGGGGTTAGGGCTAATCTATGGCTACACCTTC.

The V gene is TRBV9, the J gene TRBJ2-6; no clear D gene. Trimming took off 0 bases at V and 0 bases at J, with 10 bases between the two ends. CDR3 length: 17 residues. Germline-derived CDR1 and CDR2 are SGDLS and YYNGEE. The CDR3 region has the DNA TGTGCCAGCAGCGTAGGGACGGCCCTCTCTGGGGCCAACGTCCTGACTTTC. Its translation is CASSVGTALSGANVLTF.

This clone turned up a few times. Within the sample, other DNA sequences also encode this same CDR3. The gene calls are TRBV19 and TRBJ2-3; D not resolved. The V and J ends lost 0 bases and 0 bases respectively, with 4 bases between them. From germline, CDR1 is LNHDA and CDR2 SQIVND (reference sequence). The CDR3 is 14 amino acids. The CDR3 loop reads CASSIDRSTDTQYF. The CDR3 coding sequence is TGTGCCAGTAGTATAGACAGGAGCACAGATACGCAGTATTTT. Filled out from reference TRBV19 and TRBJ2-3, the complete variable domain reads DGGITQSPKYLFRKEGQNVTLSCEQNLNHDAMYWYRQDPGQGLRLIYYSQIVNDFQKGDIAEGYSVSREKKESFPLTVTSAQKNPTAFYLCASSIDRSTDTQYFGPGTRLTVL.

V and J are TRBV7-9 and TRBJ2-1; tentative D call: TRBD1 (6 bases). CDR1 is SEHNR, CDR2 FQNEAQ, per germline (reference sequence). V lost 5 bases to trimming and J lost 0 bases, with 17 bases between them. There are 17 residues in the CDR3. The CDR3 here is CASSPFKQGASYNEQFF. CDR3 in DNA: TGTGCCAGCAGCCCGTTCAAACAGGGTGCCTCCTACAATGAGCAGTTCTTC. Using reference TRBV7-9 and TRBJ2-1 for the parts outside the CDR3, the full variable domain is DTGVSQNPRHKITKRGQNVTFRCDPISEHNRLYWYRQTLGQGPEFLTYFQNEAQLEKSRLLSDRFSAERPKGSFSTLEIQRTEQGDSAMYLCASSPFKQGASYNEQFFGPGTRLTVL.

The chain uses TRBV7-9 and TRBJ2-1, with 7 bases aligning to TRBD2. Germline assignment: CDR1 SEHNR and CDR2 FQNEAQ (reference sequence). This CDR3 is built from 15 residues. After removal of 4 bases from V and 4 bases from J, the junction contained 7 bases not matched to a gene. The CDR3 protein is CASSSSGLIYNEQFF. The DNA for the CDR3 is TGTGCCAGCAGCTCCTCGGGACTAATATACAATGAGCAGTTCTTC.

This clone is classed as medium-sized. The chain uses TRBV6-1 and TRBJ1-5; D unclear. Trimming removed 7 bases at V and 2 bases at J, with 9 bases between. CDR1 is MNHNS and CDR2 is SASEGT in the germline V gene. The CDR3 extends over 13 amino acids. The CDR3 protein is CASTLYGNQPQHF. The DNA of the CDR3 is TGTGCCAGCACCCTCTATGGCAATCAGCCCCAGCATTTT.

This clone has only a few counts. The chain employs TRBV5-1 and TRBJ1-1, with 8 bases matching TRBD1. The CDR3 contains 15 residues. Trimming took 3 bases from V and 5 from J; bases not matched to a gene: 9. Germline CDR1 reads SGHRS; CDR2 reads YFSETQ. CDR3 in amino acids: CASSSLRTGQTEAFF. The DNA of the CDR3 is TGCGCCAGCAGCTCATTAAGGACAGGGCAAACTGAAGCTTTCTTT.

This clone was counted only a few times. The CDR3, as DNA: TGTGCCAGCGGCAGGAACACTGAAGCTTTCTTT. This sequence encodes CASGRNTEAFF. The V gene is TRBV5-8, the J gene TRBJ1-1, with unresolved D. Germline V lookup: CDR1 SGHTS, CDR2 YDEGEE. The CDR3 is made up of 11 amino acids. V lost 7 bases and J 1 base, leaving 5 bases between the germline ends.

The V call is TRBV11-3, the J call TRBJ2-1; tentatively, D is TRBD1 (5 bases). CDR3 length: 15 residues. The V end lost 0 bases, the J end lost 1 base, and 7 bases lay between the germline ends. In germline, CDR1 is SGHNT, CDR2 YENEEA. In nucleotides, the CDR3 is TGTGCCAGCAGCTTAGACACAGGTTCCTACAATGAGCAGTTCTTC. Translated, it gives CASSLDTGSYNEQFF.

The chain employs TRBV13 and TRBJ1-1; perhaps TRBD1 as D (6 bases). The CDR3 totals 15 residues. Between the trimmed V and J ends, which lost 2 bases and 0 bases, there was a span of 10 bases. Looked up from germline, CDR1 is PRHDT and CDR2 is FYEKMQ (reference sequence). CDR3 protein: CASSLRGRMNTEAFF. The CDR3 DNA sequence: TGTGCCAGCAGCTTAAGGGGGAGAATGAACACTGAAGCTTTCTTT.

The chain carries TRBV11-3 and TRBJ1-1, with D maybe TRBD1 (5 bases). The V gene lost 5 bases and the J gene lost 1 base, with 8 bases spanning the gap. CDR3 length: 13 residues. The germline V gene encodes CDR1 SGHNT and CDR2 YENEEA. CDR3 amino acids: CASSLGANTEAFF. For the CDR3, the DNA is TGTGCCAGCAGCCTCGGGGCGAACACTGAAGCTTTCTTT.

This clone was counted a few times. The gene calls are TRBV5-1 and TRBJ2-5; D might be TRBD2 (6 bases). Germline assignment: CDR1 SGHRS and CDR2 YFSETQ. The CDR3 runs to 13 residues. Deletions cut 1 base from V and 4 bases from J, with 8 bases between. Here the CDR3 reads CASSLFGGETQYF. CDR3 nucleotides: TGCGCCAGCAGCTTGTTCGGGGGAGAGACCCAGTACTTC.

This chain joins TRBV29-1 and TRBJ2-7, with TRBD1 identical over 11 bases. The CDR3 extends over 14 amino acids. Germline values: CDR1 SQVTM, CDR2 ANQGSEA. The junction had 5 bases not matched to a gene; V was cut back by 1 base and J by 6 bases. The CDR3: CSVEGWTGGREQYF. DNA for the CDR3: TGCAGCGTTGAAGGGTGGACAGGGGGCCGCGAGCAGTACTTC.

The chain couples TRBV19 to TRBJ1-5; D ambiguous. Germline loops: CDR1 LNHDA, CDR2 SQIVND (reference sequence). The V end was cut by 8 bases, the J end by 0 bases, with 14 bases between. The CDR3 is 15 residues long. Here the CDR3 reads CASEGDRTSNQPQHF. DNA of the CDR3: TGTGCCAGTGAGGGAGATCGCACTAGCAATCAGCCCCAGCATTTT.

J is TRBJ2-1 and V is TRBV5-6; D ambiguous. Germline V gene sequence: CDR1 SGHDT, CDR2 YYEEEE. Deletions cut 6 bases from V and 1 base from J, with 11 bases between. CDR3 length equals 14 residues. The CDR3 is CASMLRLSYNEQFF. CDR3 DNA: TGTGCCAGCATGTTGCGGCTTTCCTACAATGAGCAGTTCTTC.

By proportion, this clone is medium-sized. The chain couples TRBV19 to TRBJ1-5; no clear D. Trimming removed 7 bases at V and 4 bases at J, with 20 bases between. This CDR3 region has 16 residues. CDR1 LNHDA and CDR2 SQIVND come from the germline V gene (reference sequence). The CDR3 nucleotides are TGTGCCAGTACCCCCCGGTACCAATCGGGGAATCAGCCCCAGCATTTT. Amino acids: CASTPRYQSGNQPQHF. The entire variable domain, with the rest obtained from reference TRBV19 and TRBJ1-5, is as follows: DGGITQSPKYLFRKEGQNVTLSCEQNLNHDAMYWYRQDPGQGLRLIYYSQIVNDFQKGDIAEGYSVSREKKESFPLTVTSAQKNPTAFYLCASTPRYQSGNQPQHFGDGTRLSIL.

The V call is TRBV27, the J call TRBJ1-2; 8 bases agree with TRBD1. Germline V CDR1 and CDR2: MNHEY, SMNVEV (reference sequence). The junction had 5 bases not matched to a gene; V was cut back by 3 bases and J by 2 bases. This CDR3 has 15 residues. CDR3 protein: CASSFQGAQNYGYTF. The CDR3 DNA sequence: TGTGCCAGCAGTTTCCAGGGGGCGCAAAACTATGGCTACACCTTC.

The chain links TRBV5-1 to TRBJ2-3, with TRBD1 as a possible D gene (6 bases). This CDR3 contains 16 residues. Trimming removed 0 bases from V and 1 base from J, with 12 bases in between. Germline V gene lookup returns CDR1 SGHRS and CDR2 YFSETQ. The CDR3: CASSLGQASRTDTQYF. Written as DNA, the CDR3 is TGCGCCAGCAGCTTGGGACAGGCGTCTCGCACAGATACGCAGTATTTT.

This clone was seen a handful of times. This chain links TRBV7-8 with TRBJ1-3; D call uncertain. The CDR3 is made up of 14 amino acids. Germline CDR1 SGHVS, CDR2 FQNEAQ. V was trimmed by 1 base and J by 1 base, leaving 5 bases between them. The DNA for the CDR3 is TGTGCCAGCAGCTTAGGAGTTTCTGGAAACACCATATATTTT. Translation: CASSLGVSGNTIYF.

This sequence joins TRBV7-9 and TRBJ2-2; TRBD1 is a possible D gene (5 bases). CDR1 is SEHNR and CDR2 is FQNEAQ in the germline V gene (reference sequence). Trimming took off 1 base at V and 0 bases at J, with 6 bases between the two ends. The CDR3 has 15 amino acids. The CDR3 DNA is TGTGCCAGCAGCTTAGTCAGGGCGAACACCGGGGAGCTGTTTTTT. Protein product: CASSLVRANTGELFF.